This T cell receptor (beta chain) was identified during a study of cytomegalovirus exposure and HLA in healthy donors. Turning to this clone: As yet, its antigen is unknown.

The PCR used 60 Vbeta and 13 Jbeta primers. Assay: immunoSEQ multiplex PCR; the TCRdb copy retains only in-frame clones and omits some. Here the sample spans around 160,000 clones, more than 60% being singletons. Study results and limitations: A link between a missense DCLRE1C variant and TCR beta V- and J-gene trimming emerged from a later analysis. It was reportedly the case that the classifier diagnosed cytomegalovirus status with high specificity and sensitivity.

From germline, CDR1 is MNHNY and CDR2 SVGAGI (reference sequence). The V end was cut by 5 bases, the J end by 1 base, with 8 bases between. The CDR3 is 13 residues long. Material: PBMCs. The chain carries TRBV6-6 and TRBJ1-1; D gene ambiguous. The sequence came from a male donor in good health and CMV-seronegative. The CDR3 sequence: CASSLTANTEAFF. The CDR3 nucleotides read TGTGCCAGCAGTCTAACAGCGAACACTGAAGCTTTCTTT.